The 3 T cell receptor beta chains below were found in one sample sequenced in a study of T cells in Graves' hyperthyroidism and ophthalmopathy. RNA transcripts gave rise to amplified TCR beta CDR3 regions. Primed by the HTBI set, a first-round RT-PCR was run on the TCR CDR3. TCRdb reprocessed the multiplex PCR reads with MiXCR, giving one entry per CDR3 protein. This table has approximately 600,000 distinct CDR3 sequences, about 15% appearing once. Sequenced input: blood. These receptors were collected from a woman between 40 and 50 years old with Graves' ophthalmopathy.

Many counts were recorded for this clonotype. The V call is TRBV6-1, the J call TRBJ2-7; D unclear. The CDR3 is 14 amino acids. CDR1 MNHNS and CDR2 SASEGT come from the germline V gene. Trimming took 6 bases from V and 1 from J, leaving 13 bases between them. CDR3 DNA sequence: TGTGCCAGCAGAGAACCGGGTCTGTCCTACGAGCAGTACTTC. It translates to CASREPGLSYEQYF.

This clonotype came up many times. This chain links TRBV6-1 with TRBJ2-5, with 7 bases lining up with TRBD1. This CDR3 is 14 amino acids long. V trimming: 6 bases; J trimming: 5 bases; junction bases outside the gene matches: 9. CDR1 is MNHNS and CDR2 is SASEGT in the germline V gene. The CDR3 sequence: CASRDRITWETQYF. The CDR3, as DNA: TGTGCCAGCAGGGACAGGATAACTTGGGAGACCCAGTACTTC.

This clonotype appeared many times. The chain joins TRBV6-2 or TRBV6-3 to TRBJ2-5; 8 nucleotides match TRBD2. V was clipped by 7 bases and J by 5 bases; unmatched bases: 9. The CDR3 totals 14 residues. Germline V gene lookup returns CDR1 MNHEY and CDR2 SVGEGT. CDR3 region: CASTERTGGETQYF. The CDR3 nucleotides read TGTGCCAGCACCGAGCGGACGGGGGGGGAGACCCAGTACTTC.